Listed below are T cell receptor beta chains from one sample, sequenced in a study of shared clonotypes between healthy human individuals. Libraries were prepared by immunoSEQ multiplex PCR; TCRdb keeps only in-frame clonotypes and omits some of them. The repertoire has 2 million to 3 million clones, roughly 93% of them found once; the top ten carry around 0.4%. Sequencing was performed on naive CD4+ T cells from PBMCs. The receptors were sampled from a man between 18 and 29 years old in good health. Some clones in this sample may be carry-over from other donors' samples. The CDR3 runs from the conserved cysteine through the conserved F or W. The D gene is left open where the match is weak. For some rows the clone size is stated as once, few or many, or as a class when expanded; others skip it.

clone_size	v_call	j_call	d_call	cdr3_aa	cdr3_nt
NA	TRBV6-5	TRBJ2-7	TRBD2	CASNPGTSGSQEQYF	TGTGCCAGCAATCCCGGGACTAGCGGGAGTCAAGAGCAGTACTTC
NA	TRBV28	TRBJ2-7	NA	CASSLIQANYEQYF	TGTGCCAGCAGTTTAATCCAGGCTAACTACGAGCAGTACTTC
NA	TRBV6-5	TRBJ2-7	TRBD2	CASRYHGGGSGEQYF	TGTGCCAGCAGATATCACGGCGGGGGTTCTGGGGAGCAGTACTTC
NA	TRBV28	TRBJ2-7	NA	CASSSGTFYEQYF	TGTGCCAGCAGTTCCGGGACATTCTACGAGCAGTACTTC
NA	TRBV7-3	TRBJ2-1	NA	CASSSSGEPWNEQFF	TGTGCCAGCAGCAGCTCGGGAGAGCCATGGAATGAGCAGTTCTTC
NA	TRBV20-1	TRBJ2-2	NA	CSARAPGELFF	TGCAGTGCTAGAGCCCCCGGGGAGCTGTTTTTT
once	TRBV7-2	TRBJ1-1	NA	CASSPGTGMNTEAFF	TGTGCCAGCAGCCCGGGGACGGGGATGAACACTGAAGCTTTCTTT
NA	TRBV5-1	TRBJ1-4	NA	CASSLGQVFNEKLFF	TGCGCCAGCAGCTTGGGACAGGTCTTTAATGAAAAACTGTTTTTT
NA	TRBV6-6	TRBJ2-2	TRBD2	CASNRGAGDVELFF	TGTGCCAGCAACAGAGGAGCGGGAGACGTGGAGCTGTTTTTT
NA	TRBV5-1	TRBJ1-2	NA	CASRGTVDGYTF	TGCGCCAGCAGGGGGACGGTTGATGGCTACACCTTC
NA	TRBV5-1	TRBJ2-7	TRBD2	CASSLISSGGEQYF	TGCGCCAGCAGCTTGATTTCTAGCGGGGGCGAGCAGTACTTC
NA	TRBV10-3	TRBJ1-4	NA	CAISEDRAEDEKLFF	TGTGCCATCAGTGAGGATAGGGCGGAGGATGAAAAACTGTTTTTT
NA	TRBV11-3	TRBJ2-3	NA	CASSLYSGGRGADTQYF	TGTGCCAGCAGCTTATACTCCGGGGGAAGGGGCGCAGATACGCAGTATTTT
NA	TRBV7-7	TRBJ2-1	NA	CASSQGEGYYNEQFF	TGTGCCAGCAGCCAGGGGGAGGGGTACTACAATGAGCAGTTCTTC
NA	TRBV2	TRBJ1-5	NA	CASSGSGHTYSNQPQHF	TGTGCCAGCAGTGGGTCCGGACACACTTATAGCAATCAGCCCCAGCATTTT
NA	TRBV30	TRBJ2-7	NA	CAWSTSGYEQYF	TGTGCCTGGAGTACCTCGGGCTACGAGCAGTACTTC
NA	TRBV7-9	TRBJ1-2	NA	CASSRGRVGESGYTF	TGTGCCAGCAGCCGGGGACGCGTAGGGGAGAGCGGCTACACCTTC
NA	TRBV5-6	TRBJ2-3	NA	CASSKDRFRPDTQYF	TGTGCCAGCAGCAAAGACAGGTTCCGCCCAGATACGCAGTATTTT
NA	TRBV30	TRBJ1-2	NA	CALTRGGRYGYTF	TGTGCCCTCACTAGGGGGGGGAGGTATGGCTACACCTTC
NA	TRBV10-2	TRBJ1-5	NA	CASKLSAGNQPQHF	TGCGCCAGCAAGCTCTCGGCAGGCAATCAGCCCCAGCATTTT
NA	TRBV5-1	TRBJ2-1	TRBD2	CASSSRFVQGRTSGYNEQFF	TGCGCCAGCAGCTCCCGGTTTGTTCAGGGAAGGACTAGCGGCTACAATGAGCAGTTCTTC
once	TRBV4-2	TRBJ1-6	TRBD1	CASSHDLTGARSPLHF	TGTGCCAGCAGCCATGACCTGACAGGGGCAAGGTCACCCCTCCACTTT
NA	TRBV5-4	TRBJ1-6	TRBD1	CASSVQGGNSPLHF	TGTGCCAGCAGCGTACAGGGGGGTAATTCACCCCTCCACTTT
NA	TRBV19	TRBJ1-2	NA	CASSMARRQSYGYTF	TGTGCCAGTAGTATGGCCCGACGACAGAGCTATGGCTACACCTTC
NA	TRBV28	TRBJ2-7	NA	CASSSWGETYEQYF	TGTGCCAGCAGTTCGTGGGGGGAAACCTACGAGCAGTACTTC
once	TRBV7-2	TRBJ1-2	NA	CASSLVSANYGYTF	TGTGCCAGCAGCTTAGTATCAGCGAATTATGGCTACACCTTC
NA	TRBV9	TRBJ1-5	NA	CASSVTGNQPQHF	TGTGCCAGCAGCGTTACGGGGAATCAGCCCCAGCATTTT
NA	TRBV19	TRBJ2-2	TRBD2	CASSIRSGRAGTGELFF	TGTGCCAGTAGTATAAGGAGCGGGAGGGCAGGGACCGGGGAGCTGTTTTTT
once	TRBV19	TRBJ2-7	TRBD2	CASSIGREGGQYF	TGTGCCAGTAGTATAGGACGGGAGGGCGGACAGTACTTC
NA	TRBV21-1	TRBJ2-1	NA	CASRTGGQRERNEQFF	TGTGCCAGCAGGACCGGGGGACAGCGGGAGAGAAATGAGCAGTTCTTC
NA	TRBV9	TRBJ1-4	NA	CASSGGTTNEKLFF	TGTGCCAGCAGCGGGGGGACGACTAATGAAAAACTGTTTTTT
NA	TRBV6-5	TRBJ1-3	NA	CASSRDRLSGNTIYF	TGTGCCAGCAGTCGAGACAGGCTCTCTGGAAACACCATATATTTT
NA	TRBV18	TRBJ1-2	NA	CASSPLPRLAKGYTF	TGTGCCAGCTCACCCCTACCGAGGTTAGCGAAAGGCTACACCTTC
NA	TRBV5-1	TRBJ2-2	NA	CASSLGAGELFF	TGCGCCAGCAGCTTGGGGGCCGGGGAGCTGTTTTTT
few	TRBV28	TRBJ2-1	TRBD2	CASSRGTSGYNEQFF	TGTGCCAGCAGTAGGGGGACTAGCGGCTACAATGAGCAGTTCTTC
once	TRBV2	TRBJ2-5	NA	CASSDSETQYF	TGTGCCAGCAGTGATTCGGAGACCCAGTACTTC
NA	TRBV4-2	TRBJ1-1	TRBD1	CASSQGTGGRNTEAFF	TGTGCCAGCAGCCAGGGGACAGGGGGTAGGAACACTGAAGCTTTCTTT
NA	TRBV9	TRBJ1-4	TRBD1	CASNSGQVEKLFF	TGTGCCAGCAACTCAGGACAGGTTGAAAAACTGTTTTTT
NA	TRBV14	TRBJ2-1	TRBD2	CASSIFSGGYYSYNEQFF	TGTGCCAGCAGTATTTTCAGCGGGGGATACTACTCCTACAATGAGCAGTTCTTC
NA	TRBV7-2	TRBJ2-1	TRBD2	CASSLNQREGSYNEQFF	TGTGCCAGCAGCTTAAATCAGCGGGAGGGCTCCTACAATGAGCAGTTCTTC
NA	TRBV7-9	TRBJ2-5	TRBD2	CASSLSLAGKQETQYF	TGTGCCAGCAGCTTATCGCTAGCGGGCAAGCAAGAGACCCAGTACTTC
NA	TRBV4-2	TRBJ2-7	TRBD2	CASSQGGLAGVTGEQYF	TGTGCCAGCAGCCAAGGGGGACTAGCGGGAGTAACGGGTGAGCAGTACTTC
NA	TRBV28	TRBJ1-5	NA	CASTLWGYNQPQHF	TGTGCCAGCACCCTATGGGGTTACAATCAGCCCCAGCATTTT
NA	TRBV28	TRBJ1-2	NA	CASRPGQYRYGYTF	TGTGCCAGCAGACCCGGACAGTATAGGTATGGCTACACCTTC
NA	TRBV29-1	TRBJ1-2	NA	CSVGTGRYGYTF	TGCAGCGTTGGGACGGGACGCTATGGCTACACCTTC
NA	TRBV11-3	TRBJ2-1	TRBD2	CASSLGGDLAGEQFF	TGTGCCAGCAGCTTAGGGGGGGACCTAGCGGGTGAGCAGTTCTTC
NA	TRBV2	TRBJ2-2	NA	CASMKAVLTGELFF	TGTGCCAGCATGAAGGCGGTACTCACCGGGGAGCTGTTTTTT
NA	TRBV6-5	TRBJ1-1	NA	CASSYSRTNTEAFF	TGTGCCAGCAGTTACTCCAGGACGAACACTGAAGCTTTCTTT